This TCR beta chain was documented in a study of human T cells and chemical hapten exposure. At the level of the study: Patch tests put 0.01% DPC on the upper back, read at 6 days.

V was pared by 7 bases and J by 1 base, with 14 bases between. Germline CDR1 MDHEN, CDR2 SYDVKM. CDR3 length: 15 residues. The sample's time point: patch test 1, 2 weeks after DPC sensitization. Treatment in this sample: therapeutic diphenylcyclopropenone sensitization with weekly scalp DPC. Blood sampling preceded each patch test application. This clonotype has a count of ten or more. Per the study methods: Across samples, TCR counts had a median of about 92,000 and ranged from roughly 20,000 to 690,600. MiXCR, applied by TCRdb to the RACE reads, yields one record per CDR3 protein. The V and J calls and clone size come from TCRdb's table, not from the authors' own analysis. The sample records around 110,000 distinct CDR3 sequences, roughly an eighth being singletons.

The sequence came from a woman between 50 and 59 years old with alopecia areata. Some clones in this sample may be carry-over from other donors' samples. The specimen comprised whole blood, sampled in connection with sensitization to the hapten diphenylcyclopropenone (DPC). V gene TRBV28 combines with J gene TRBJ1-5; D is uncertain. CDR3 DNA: TGTGCCAGCATCTGGGGATCTGAAAGCAATCAGCCCCAGCATTTT. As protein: CASIWGSESNQPQHF.